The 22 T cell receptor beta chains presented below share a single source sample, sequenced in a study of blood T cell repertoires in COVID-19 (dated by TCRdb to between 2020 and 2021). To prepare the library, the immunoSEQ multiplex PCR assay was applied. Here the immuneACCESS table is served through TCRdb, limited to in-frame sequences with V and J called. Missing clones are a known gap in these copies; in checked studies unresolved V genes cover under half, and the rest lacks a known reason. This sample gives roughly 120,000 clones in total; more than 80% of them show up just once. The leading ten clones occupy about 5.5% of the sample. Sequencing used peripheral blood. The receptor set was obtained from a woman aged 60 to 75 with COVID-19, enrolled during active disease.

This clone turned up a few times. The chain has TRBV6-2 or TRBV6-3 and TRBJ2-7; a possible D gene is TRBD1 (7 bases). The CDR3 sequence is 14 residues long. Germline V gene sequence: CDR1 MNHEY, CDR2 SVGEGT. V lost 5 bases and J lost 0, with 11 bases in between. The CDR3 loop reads CASSNQGGSYEQYF. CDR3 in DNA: TGTGCCAGCAGTAATCAGGGGGGCTCCTACGAGCAGTACTTC.

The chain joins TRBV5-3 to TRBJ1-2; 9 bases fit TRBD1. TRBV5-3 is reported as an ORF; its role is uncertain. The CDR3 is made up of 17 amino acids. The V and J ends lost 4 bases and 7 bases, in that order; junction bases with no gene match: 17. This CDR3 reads CARSHSPGQGIFRGYTF. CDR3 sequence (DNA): TGTGCCAGAAGCCACAGCCCGGGACAGGGTATTTTTCGTGGCTACACCTTC.

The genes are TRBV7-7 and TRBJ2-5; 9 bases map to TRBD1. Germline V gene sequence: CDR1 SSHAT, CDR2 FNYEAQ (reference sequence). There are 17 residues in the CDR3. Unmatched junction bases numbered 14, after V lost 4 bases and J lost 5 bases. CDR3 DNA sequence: TGTGCCAGCAGCTCCTCTTTGGAACAGGGGGCGATGGAGACCCAGTACTTC. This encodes CASSSSLEQGAMETQYF.

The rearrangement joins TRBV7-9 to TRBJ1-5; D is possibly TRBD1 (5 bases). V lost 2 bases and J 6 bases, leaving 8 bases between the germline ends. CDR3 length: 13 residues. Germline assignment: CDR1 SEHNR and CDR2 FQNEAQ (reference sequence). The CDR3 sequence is CASSLTGSQPQHF. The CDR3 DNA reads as TGTGCCAGCAGCTTAACAGGAAGTCAGCCCCAGCATTTT.

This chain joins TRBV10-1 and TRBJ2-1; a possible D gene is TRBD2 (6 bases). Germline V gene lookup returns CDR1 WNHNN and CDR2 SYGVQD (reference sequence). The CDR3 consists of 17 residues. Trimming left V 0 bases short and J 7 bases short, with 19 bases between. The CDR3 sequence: CASSESTLGGAINEQFF. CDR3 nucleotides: TGCGCCAGCAGTGAGTCGACTCTCGGCGGGGCCATTAATGAGCAGTTCTTC.

CDR3 bases: TGTGCCAGTAACTTACAGGGGGCACCCCTCCACTTT. It specifies CASNLQGAPLHF. This chain links TRBV7-9 with TRBJ1-6, with 8 nucleotides matching TRBD1. CDR3 length: 12 amino acids. Germline assignment: CDR1 SEHNR and CDR2 FQNEAQ (reference sequence). V shed 9 bases and J 11 bases; nucleotides not matched to a gene: 6.

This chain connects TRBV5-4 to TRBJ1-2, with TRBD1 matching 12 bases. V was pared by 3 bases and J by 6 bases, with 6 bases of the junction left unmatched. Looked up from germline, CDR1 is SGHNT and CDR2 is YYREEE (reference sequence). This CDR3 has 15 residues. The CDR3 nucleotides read TGTGCCAGCAGCTGGAGGGACAGGGGGCTGGATGGCTACACCTTC. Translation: CASSWRDRGLDGYTF.

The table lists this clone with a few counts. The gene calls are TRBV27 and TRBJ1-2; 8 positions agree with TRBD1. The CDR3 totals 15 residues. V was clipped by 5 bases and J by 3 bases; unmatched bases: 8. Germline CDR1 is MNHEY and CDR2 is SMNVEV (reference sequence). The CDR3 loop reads CASSPRQGSYYGYTF. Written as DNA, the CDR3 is TGTGCCAGCAGTCCCCGACAGGGGTCGTACTATGGCTACACCTTC.

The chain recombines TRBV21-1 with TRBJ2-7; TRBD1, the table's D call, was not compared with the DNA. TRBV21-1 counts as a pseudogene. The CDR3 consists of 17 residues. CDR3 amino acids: CASSKDSRPGRTYEQYF. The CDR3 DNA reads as TGTGCCAGCAGCAAAGACAGTAGACCCGGCCGGACCTACGAGCAGTACTTC.

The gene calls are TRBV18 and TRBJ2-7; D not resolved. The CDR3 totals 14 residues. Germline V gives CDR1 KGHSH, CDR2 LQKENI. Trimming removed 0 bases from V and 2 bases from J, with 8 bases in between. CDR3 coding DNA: TGTGCCAGCTCACCACCGCGAAGAACCTACGAGCAGTACTTC. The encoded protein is CASSPPRRTYEQYF.

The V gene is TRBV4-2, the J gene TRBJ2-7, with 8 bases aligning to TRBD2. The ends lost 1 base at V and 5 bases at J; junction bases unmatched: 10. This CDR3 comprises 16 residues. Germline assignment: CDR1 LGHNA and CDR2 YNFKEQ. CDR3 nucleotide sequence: TGTGCCAGCAGCCAAGTTCCGGGACTAGTGGCCCACGAGCAGTACTTC. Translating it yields CASSQVPGLVAHEQYF.

CDR3 nucleotides: TGTGCCAGCAGCCGCCTTCAGGTGAACACTGAAGCTTTCTTT. Protein product: CASSRLQVNTEAFF. This chain joins TRBV27 and TRBJ1-1; unclear D gene. The germline V gene has CDR1 MNHEY and CDR2 SMNVEV (reference sequence). This CDR3 has 14 residues. Deletions cut 6 bases from V and 0 bases from J, with 11 bases between.

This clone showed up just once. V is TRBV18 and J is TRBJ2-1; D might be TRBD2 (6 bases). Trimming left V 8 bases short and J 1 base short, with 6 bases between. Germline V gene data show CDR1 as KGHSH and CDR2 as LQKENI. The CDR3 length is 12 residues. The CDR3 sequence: CASGGSYNEQFF. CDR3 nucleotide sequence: TGTGCCAGCGGGGGGTCCTACAATGAGCAGTTCTTC.

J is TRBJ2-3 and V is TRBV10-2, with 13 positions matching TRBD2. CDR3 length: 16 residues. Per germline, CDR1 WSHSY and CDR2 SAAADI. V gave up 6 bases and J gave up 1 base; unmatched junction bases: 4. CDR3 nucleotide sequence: TGCGCCAGCAGCGCGGGGACTAGCGGGGGCACAGATACGCAGTATTTT. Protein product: CASSAGTSGGTDTQYF.

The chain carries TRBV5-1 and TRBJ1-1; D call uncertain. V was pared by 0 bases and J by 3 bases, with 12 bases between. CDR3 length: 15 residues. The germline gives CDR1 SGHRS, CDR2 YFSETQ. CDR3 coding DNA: TGCGCCAGCAGCTTGGCCCCTAACCGGGACACTGAAGCTTTCTTT. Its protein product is CASSLAPNRDTEAFF.

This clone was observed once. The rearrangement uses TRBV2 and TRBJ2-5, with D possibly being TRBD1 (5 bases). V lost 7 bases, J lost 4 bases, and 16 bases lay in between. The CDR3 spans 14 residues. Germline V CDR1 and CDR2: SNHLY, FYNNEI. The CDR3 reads CASNSRVRGETQYF. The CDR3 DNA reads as TGTGCCAGCAATTCCCGTGTAAGGGGAGAGACCCAGTACTTC.

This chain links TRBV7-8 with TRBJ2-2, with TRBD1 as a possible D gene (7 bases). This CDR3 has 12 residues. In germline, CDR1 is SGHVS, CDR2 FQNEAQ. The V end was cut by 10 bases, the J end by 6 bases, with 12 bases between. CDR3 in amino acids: CATQGGSGELFF. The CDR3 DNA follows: TGTGCCACCCAGGGGGGCTCCGGGGAGCTGTTTTTT.

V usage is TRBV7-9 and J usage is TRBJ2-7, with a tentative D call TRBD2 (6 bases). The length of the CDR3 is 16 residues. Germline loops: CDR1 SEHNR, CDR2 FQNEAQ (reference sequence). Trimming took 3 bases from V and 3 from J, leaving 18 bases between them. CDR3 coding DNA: TGTGCCAGCAGCTTCTTCGGGGCGCGGGGTAACTACGAGCAGTACTTC. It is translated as CASSFFGARGNYEQYF. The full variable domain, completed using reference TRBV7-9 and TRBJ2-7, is DTGVSQNPRHKITKRGQNVTFRCDPISEHNRLYWYRQTLGQGPEFLTYFQNEAQLEKSRLLSDRFSAERPKGSFSTLEIQRTEQGDSAMYLCASSFFGARGNYEQYFGPGTRLTVT.

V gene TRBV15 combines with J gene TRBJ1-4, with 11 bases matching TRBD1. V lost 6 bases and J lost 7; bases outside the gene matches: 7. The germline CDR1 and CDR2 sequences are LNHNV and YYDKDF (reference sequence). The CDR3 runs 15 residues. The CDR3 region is CATSGDRGSSEKLFF. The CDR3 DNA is TGTGCCACCAGTGGGGACAGGGGGTCGAGTGAAAAACTGTTTTTT.

CDR3 sequence: CASSPGRGADTEAFF. In nucleotides, the CDR3 is TGCGCCAGCAGCCCTGGTCGCGGGGCTGATACTGAAGCTTTCTTT. The gene calls are TRBV4-3 and TRBJ1-1; D is possibly TRBD1 (5 bases). Germline values: CDR1 LGHNA, CDR2 YSLEER. Between the trimmed V and J ends, which lost 4 bases and 5 bases, there was a span of 17 bases. This CDR3 spans 15 amino acids.

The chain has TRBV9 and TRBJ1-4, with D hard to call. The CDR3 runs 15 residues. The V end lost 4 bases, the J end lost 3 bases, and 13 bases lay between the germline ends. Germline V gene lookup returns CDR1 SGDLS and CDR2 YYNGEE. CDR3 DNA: TGTGCCAGCAGCACCACCGGGAATTCTAATGAAAAACTGTTTTTT. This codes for CASSTTGNSNEKLFF. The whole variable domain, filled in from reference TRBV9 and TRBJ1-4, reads DSGVTQTPKHLITATGQRVTLRCSPRSGDLSVYWYQQSLDQGLQFLIQYYNGEERAKGNILERFSAQQFPDLHSELNLSSLELGDSALYFCASSTTGNSNEKLFFGSGTQLSVL.

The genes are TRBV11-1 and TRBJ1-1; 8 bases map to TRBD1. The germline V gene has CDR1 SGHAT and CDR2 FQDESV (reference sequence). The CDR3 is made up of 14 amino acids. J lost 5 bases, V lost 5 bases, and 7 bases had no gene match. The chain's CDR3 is CASSTINRGTEAFF. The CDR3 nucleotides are TGTGCCAGCAGCACCATTAACAGGGGGACTGAAGCTTTCTTT.